In its sample, the clone carrying this TCR beta chain was seen once. What it binds is unknown. Assay used: immunoSEQ multiplex PCR; TCRdb lists only in-frame clones, some missing. The sample has just over 60,000 clones; around 89% are singletons. This CDR3 has 16 residues. Germline loops: CDR1 MGHRA, CDR2 YSYEKL. With 0 bases removed from V and 4 bases from J, the gap between germline ends came to 16 bases. With no exception, relapse followed autologous stem cell transplantation in all patients, and brentuximab vedotin exposure varied. This sample stems from a study of PD-1 blockade in classical Hodgkin lymphoma. Notes on the study in general: Significant TCR diversity gains by C4D1 occurred in CD4+ but not CD8+ cells. What drove the repertoire differences, possibly disease activity or prior therapy, has not been defined.

The material was peripheral blood mononuclear cells (PBMCs), obtained at baseline. The sequence was obtained from a human donor with classical Hodgkin lymphoma. This chain connects TRBV4-1 to TRBJ2-7; maybe TRBD1 (5 bases). The CDR3 sequence is CASSQDPQGMGYEQYF. Written as DNA, the CDR3 is TGCGCCAGCAGCCAAGATCCCCAGGGAATGGGTTACGAGCAGTACTTC.